This TCR beta chain emerged from a study of blood T cells in healthy people across ages. Study-level findings and limits: Donors of long life had a larger count of naive CD4+ cells and greater diversity than aged donors.

As regards this clonotype: No antigen is known for it.

Together with a sample-barcoded 5' primer, a J-beta primer mix was included in a second PCR lasting 7 to 11 cycles. TCRdb re-called the 5' RACE reads with MiXCR, one entry per CDR3 protein. The table lists 700,000 or so distinct CDR3 sequences, approximately 40% of them singletons, with 30% in the top ten. The sequence came from a man at least 80 years old in good health. The sample was blood.

CDR3 nucleotide sequence: TGTGCCAGCAGCCAAGGGTTCCACTCTGGAAACACCATATATTTT. This sequence encodes CASSQGFHSGNTIYF. The chain combines TRBV3-1 with TRBJ1-3; D remains unclear. CDR1 is LGHDT, CDR2 YNNKEL, per germline (reference sequence). The germline V and J ends were trimmed by 1 base and 0 bases, with 7 bases remaining between them. The CDR3 loop spans 15 amino acids. Filled out from reference TRBV3-1 and TRBJ1-3, the complete variable domain reads DTAVSQTPKYLVTQMGNDKSIKCEQNLGHDTMYWYKQDSKKFLKIMFSYNNKELIINETVPNRFSPKSPDKAHLNLHINSLELGDSAVYFCASSQGFHSGNTIYFGEGSWLTVV.